The 10 T cell receptor beta chains listed next were all sequenced from one sample in a study of T cells in tuberculosis. Thawed, overnight-rested PBMC were stained with GMM-loaded CD1B tetramer, viability dye and anti-CD3, then sorted. The CD1B tetramers carried C32 glucose monomycolate purified from Rhodococcus equi. Repertoires were generated with immunoSEQ multiplex PCR, while TCRdb's copy carries only in-frame clones and drops some. The profile shows about 88,000 clones, approximately 91% of them singletons. Sequencing used CD1b-GMM tetramer-negative cells sorted from PBMCs. Every receptor here comes from an adult woman with latent tuberculosis.

The rearrangement joins TRBV7-2 to TRBJ2-3; 11 bases are shared with TRBD2. Looked up from germline, CDR1 is SGHTA and CDR2 is FQGNSA. The J segment lost 3 bases and the V segment lost 5 bases, leaving 7 bases of the junction unmatched. CDR3 length equals 16 residues. In DNA form, the CDR3 reads TGTGCCAGCAGCAATCCGGGACTAGCGGTAACAGATACGCAGTATTTT. Translated: CASSNPGLAVTDTQYF.

This clone occurred a few times. V gene TRBV19 combines with J gene TRBJ2-3, with D possibly TRBD2 on 6 matching bases. Trimming cost V 6 bases and J 6 bases, with 19 bases left between them. Per germline, CDR1 LNHDA and CDR2 SQIVND (reference sequence). The CDR3 has 15 amino acids. The CDR3 here is CASRPGLLAGDTQYF. The CDR3 nucleotides read TGTGCCAGTAGGCCGGGACTCCTAGCAGGGGATACGCAGTATTTT. Looking up the rest from reference TRBV19 and TRBJ2-3 gives the full variable domain: DGGITQSPKYLFRKEGQNVTLSCEQNLNHDAMYWYRQDPGQGLRLIYYSQIVNDFQKGDIAEGYSVSREKKESFPLTVTSAQKNPTAFYLCASRPGLLAGDTQYFGPGTRLTVL.

This chain links TRBV7-2 with TRBJ1-1, with a weak D call TRBD1 (5 bases). Germline CDR1 and CDR2: SGHTA and FQGNSA. Trimming left V 0 bases short and J 11 bases short, with 16 bases between. This CDR3 is built from 14 residues. The CDR3 loop reads CASSLAPGGRGAFF. The DNA for the CDR3 is TGTGCCAGCAGCTTAGCGCCGGGGGGACGGGGGGCTTTCTTT. The complete variable domain, with remaining parts taken from reference TRBV7-2 and TRBJ1-1, reads GAGVSQSPSNKVTEKGKDVELRCDPISGHTALYWYRQSLGQGLEFLIYFQGNSAPDKSGLPSDRFSAERTGGSVSTLTIQRTQQEDSAVYLCASSLAPGGRGAFFGQGTRLTVV.

The V gene is TRBV9, the J gene TRBJ2-1; maybe TRBD1 (5 bases). Germline V gene data show CDR1 as SGDLS and CDR2 as YYNGEE. This CDR3 contains 13 residues. V dropped 0 bases and J dropped 6 bases, with 7 bases sitting between them. CDR3 amino acids: CASSVVDSNEQFF. Written as DNA, the CDR3 is TGTGCCAGCAGCGTAGTTGACAGCAATGAGCAGTTCTTC. The variable domain in full, completed from reference TRBV9 and TRBJ2-1, reads DSGVTQTPKHLITATGQRVTLRCSPRSGDLSVYWYQQSLDQGLQFLIQYYNGEERAKGNILERFSAQQFPDLHSELNLSSLELGDSALYFCASSVVDSNEQFFGPGTRLTVL.

This chain joins TRBV7-2 and TRBJ2-7; 8 positions match TRBD2. V gave up 5 bases and J gave up 3 bases; unmatched junction bases: 6. CDR1 SGHTA and CDR2 FQGNSA come from the germline V gene. This CDR3 has 14 amino acids. DNA for the CDR3: TGTGCCAGCAGCCCTACCGGGGGGGGCTACGAGCAGTACTTC. It is translated as CASSPTGGGYEQYF. Full variable domain (remainder filled in from reference TRBV7-2 and TRBJ2-7): GAGVSQSPSNKVTEKGKDVELRCDPISGHTALYWYRQSLGQGLEFLIYFQGNSAPDKSGLPSDRFSAERTGGSVSTLTIQRTQQEDSAVYLCASSPTGGGYEQYFGPGTRLTVT.

V usage is TRBV7-9 and J usage is TRBJ2-5, with D possibly matching TRBD2 (5 bases). V shed 5 bases and J shed 2 bases, with 12 bases lying between them. This CDR3 contains 14 residues. Germline lookup yields CDR1 SEHNR and CDR2 FQNEAQ (reference sequence). The CDR3 DNA reads TGTGCCAGCAGCGACCGGGGTAGTCAAGAGACCCAGTACTTC. It translates to CASSDRGSQETQYF.

The chain employs TRBV9 and TRBJ1-2, with D possibly TRBD1 on 6 matching bases. Trimming cost V 3 bases and J 2 bases, with 14 bases left between them. Germline loops: CDR1 SGDLS, CDR2 YYNGEE. CDR3 size: 15 residues. CDR3 nucleotide sequence: TGTGCCAGCAGCGCCCGACAGGAACACAACTATGGCTACACCTTC. The encoded protein is CASSARQEHNYGYTF. The whole variable domain, filled in from reference TRBV9 and TRBJ1-2, reads DSGVTQTPKHLITATGQRVTLRCSPRSGDLSVYWYQQSLDQGLQFLIQYYNGEERAKGNILERFSAQQFPDLHSELNLSSLELGDSALYFCASSARQEHNYGYTFGSGTRLTVV.

V and J are TRBV2 and TRBJ1-1; 8 bases agree with TRBD1. The CDR3 contains 15 residues. The V gene's germline CDR1 is SNHLY and CDR2 FYNNEI. V was clipped by 7 bases and J by 0 bases; unmatched bases: 7. DNA for the CDR3: TGTGCCAGCACCGATTGGACAGGGATGAACACTGAAGCTTTCTTT. Its translation: CASTDWTGMNTEAFF.

The chain recombines TRBV18 with TRBJ1-4; 8 bases are shared with TRBD1. The CDR3 is made up of 15 amino acids. Looked up from germline, CDR1 is KGHSH and CDR2 is LQKENI. After removal of 1 base from V and 8 bases from J, the junction contained 6 bases not matched to a gene. The CDR3 region has the DNA TGTGCCAGCTCACCACTGACGACAGGGGTCGAAAAACTGTTTTTT. Translating gives CASSPLTTGVEKLFF.

This clone has only one observation. This rearrangement joins TRBV30 to TRBJ1-2; D is unresolved. This CDR3 comprises 15 residues. Looked up from germline, CDR1 is GTSNPN and CDR2 is SVGIG (reference sequence). V lost 0 bases, J lost 8 bases, and 19 bases lay in between. CDR3 sequence (DNA): TGTGCCTGGAGTGTACGTGGAGGGCCCTTGGAAGGCTACACCTTC. It translates to CAWSVRGGPLEGYTF.